These T cell receptor beta chains were read from a single sample in a study of control samples from healthy donors and cancer patients. TCRdb's copy holds only in-frame clones and misses some; the assay was immunoSEQ multiplex PCR. The sample yields approximately 86,000 clones, about 85% seen once. The sample consisted of blood. All receptors derive from a woman aged 40-49 years in good health. Both conserved end residues are part of each CDR3. D genes are given only for firm matches.

v_gene: TRBV9; j_gene: TRBJ1-2; d_gene: TRBD1; CDR3nt: TGTGCCAGCAGCGGATATCAGGGGGATAACTATGGCTACACCTTC; CDR3aa: CASSGYQGDNYGYTF
v_gene: TRBV7-9; j_gene: TRBJ1-1; d_gene: .; CDR3nt: TGTGCCAGCAGCTTAGGGGGTGGAGAGGCTTTCTTT; CDR3aa: CASSLGGGEAFF
v_gene: TRBV5-6; j_gene: TRBJ2-1; d_gene: TRBD2; CDR3nt: TGTGCCAGCAGCTCGGGACTAACTTACAATGAGCAGTTCTTC; CDR3aa: CASSSGLTYNEQFF
v_gene: TRBV6-5; j_gene: TRBJ1-3; d_gene: .; CDR3nt: TGTGCCAGCAGAAGAGGAGGGCCTGGAAACACCATATATTTT; CDR3aa: CASRRGGPGNTIYF
v_gene: TRBV6-6; j_gene: TRBJ1-5; d_gene: .; CDR3nt: TGTGCCAGCAGTTCCGGGACACCGAATCAGCCCCAGCATTTT; CDR3aa: CASSSGTPNQPQHF
v_gene: TRBV9; j_gene: TRBJ2-1; d_gene: TRBD2; CDR3nt: TGTGCCAGCAGCGCTACCATTGATATTCGGGGGGGACGCTACAATGAGCAGTTCTTC; CDR3aa: CASSATIDIRGGRYNEQFF
v_gene: TRBV14; j_gene: TRBJ2-1; d_gene: .; CDR3nt: TGTGCCAGCAGCTGGGGGCTTTACAATGAGCAGTTCTTC; CDR3aa: CASSWGLYNEQFF
v_gene: TRBV4-1; j_gene: TRBJ1-1; d_gene: TRBD1; CDR3nt: TGCGCCAGCAGCCAGGACAGGGCCCCCGACACTGAAGCTTTCTTT; CDR3aa: CASSQDRAPDTEAFF
v_gene: TRBV18; j_gene: TRBJ2-1; d_gene: .; CDR3nt: TGTGCCAGCTCACCTGCCAATGAGCAGTTCTTC; CDR3aa: CASSPANEQFF
v_gene: TRBV11-3; j_gene: TRBJ2-7; d_gene: .; CDR3nt: TGTGCCAGCAGCATCTACTCAGGGGACGTCGAGCAGTACTTC; CDR3aa: CASSIYSGDVEQYF
v_gene: TRBV3-1/TRBV3-2; j_gene: TRBJ1-2; d_gene: .; CDR3nt: TGTGCCAGCAGCCAAGAACCAGGTCCCTATGGCTACACCTTC; CDR3aa: CASSQEPGPYGYTF
v_gene: TRBV3-1/TRBV3-2; j_gene: TRBJ1-2; d_gene: .; CDR3nt: TGTGCCAGCAGCCAAGGGGCGAAGAGACAGGCTAACTTC; CDR3aa: CASSQGAKRQANF
v_gene: TRBV9; j_gene: TRBJ1-6; d_gene: .; CDR3nt: TGTGCCAGCAGCGTAGAGGGCAGGCCCTCATCTAATTCACCCCTCCACTTT; CDR3aa: CASSVEGRPSSNSPLHF
v_gene: TRBV27; j_gene: TRBJ1-5; d_gene: .; CDR3nt: TGTGCCAGCAGTTTGGACAGAGATCAGCCCCAGCATTTT; CDR3aa: CASSLDRDQPQHF
v_gene: TRBV7-2; j_gene: TRBJ2-7; d_gene: TRBD2; CDR3nt: TGTGCCAGCAGCCCGGGACTAGCGGGGGACTCCTACGAGCAGTACTTC; CDR3aa: CASSPGLAGDSYEQYF
v_gene: TRBV18; j_gene: TRBJ2-1; d_gene: .; CDR3nt: TGTGCCAGCTCACCACAGCGGAAAGAGAATGAGCAGTTCTTC; CDR3aa: CASSPQRKENEQFF
v_gene: TRBV5-6; j_gene: TRBJ2-3; d_gene: TRBD1; CDR3nt: TGTGCCAGCAGCACAGCAGGGGGCGTATCAGATACGCAGTATTTT; CDR3aa: CASSTAGGVSDTQYF
v_gene: TRBV18; j_gene: TRBJ2-7; d_gene: TRBD2; CDR3nt: TGTGCCAGCTCACCACTAGCGGGGAGTTCCTACGAGCAGTACTTC; CDR3aa: CASSPLAGSSYEQYF
v_gene: TRBV18; j_gene: TRBJ1-1; d_gene: .; CDR3nt: TGTGCCAGCTCACCAGTTGCGGGTGGGGACACTGAAGCTTTCTTT; CDR3aa: CASSPVAGGDTEAFF
v_gene: TRBV7-2; j_gene: TRBJ1-1; d_gene: .; CDR3nt: TGTGCCAGCAGCTCGGACCCTAACACTGAAGCTTTCTTT; CDR3aa: CASSSDPNTEAFF